The clone carrying this T cell receptor beta chain was observed a few times. This record comes from a study of regulatory T cells in long-lasting Graves disease. Noted time point: persistent/refractory GD, antithyroid drugs over 5 years with positive TRAb. PBMCs provided the RNA from which the TCR library was made. Building of the TCR beta libraries involved iRepertoire HTBI primers and Arm-PCR of CDR3 regions. TCRdb analysed the multiplex PCR reads with MiXCR anew, one entry per CDR3 protein. The sample yields fewer than 450,000 distinct CDR3 sequences, about a quarter seen once. The TCR sequence derives from a female donor with Graves disease. Sample: peripheral blood mononuclear cells (PBMCs), taken when the disease was refractory, from a patient treated with antithyroid drugs.

CDR3 loop: CASSQGIAIGLAKNIQYF. DNA of the CDR3: TGTGCCAGCAGCCAAGGGATCGCCATCGGACTAGCCAAAAACATTCAGTACTTC. This chain connects TRBV3-1 to TRBJ2-4, with a tentative D call TRBD2 (5 bases). Between the trimmed V and J ends, which lost 1 base and 0 bases, there was a span of 16 bases. The length of the CDR3 is 18 residues. The V gene's germline CDR1 is LGHDT and CDR2 YNNKEL (reference sequence).